The next 21 T cell receptor beta chains were all read from a single sample in a study of cytomegalovirus exposure and HLA in healthy donors. Libraries were prepared by immunoSEQ multiplex PCR; TCRdb keeps only in-frame clonotypes and omits some of them. The sample has under 200,000 clones, about 90% seen once. The sequenced sample consisted of PBMCs. The receptors originated from a woman aged 18-35 years in good health and CMV-seropositive.

The table lists this clone with a few counts. The chain couples TRBV4-2 to TRBJ2-7, with TRBD1 as a possible D gene (5 bases). The CDR3 runs 15 residues. Deletions cut 1 base from V and 3 bases from J, with 13 bases between. Germline CDR1 reads LGHNA; CDR2 reads YNFKEQ. CDR3 amino acids: CASSQGVQGGYEQYF. The DNA for the CDR3 is TGTGCCAGCAGCCAAGGGGTCCAGGGCGGCTACGAGCAGTACTTC.

The chain has TRBV28 and TRBJ1-2, with TRBD1 matching over 9 bases. Germline-derived CDR1 and CDR2 are MDHEN and SYDVKM. The CDR3 consists of 13 residues. V trimming: 7 bases; J trimming: 7 bases; junction bases outside the gene matches: 7. The CDR3 DNA sequence: TGTGCCAGCATGGACAGGGGAGGTCGTGGCTACACCTTC. Translation gives CASMDRGGRGYTF.

Here the CDR3 DNA reads TGCGCCAGCAGCCAAGATCCGGCGACCGGGACAGGGAGGGGCAATGAGCAGTTCTTC. Amino acids: CASSQDPATGTGRGNEQFF. The gene calls are TRBV4-1 and TRBJ2-1, with 9 nucleotides matching TRBD1. The CDR3 loop spans 19 amino acids. V shed 0 bases, J shed 6 bases, and the junction held 15 bases outside the gene matches. Germline V gene lookup returns CDR1 MGHRA and CDR2 YSYEKL.

The chain carries TRBV28 and TRBJ2-7, with 12 bases lining up with TRBD2. Unmatched junction bases numbered 11, after V lost 2 bases and J lost 3 bases. Germline loops: CDR1 MDHEN, CDR2 SYDVKM. The CDR3 length is 18 residues. This CDR3 reads CASSLNRFLAGGLYEQYF. For the CDR3, the DNA is TGTGCCAGCAGTTTAAACAGGTTTCTAGCGGGAGGGCTCTACGAGCAGTACTTC.

The chain recombines TRBV27 with TRBJ2-7; 7 nucleotides agree with TRBD1. This CDR3 region has 15 residues. Germline V gene lookup returns CDR1 MNHEY and CDR2 SMNVEV (reference sequence). Trimming removed 5 bases from V and 4 bases from J; junction bases left unmatched: 11. CDR3: CASSTPFGQDYEQYF. For the CDR3, the DNA is TGTGCCAGCAGTACCCCCTTTGGACAGGATTACGAGCAGTACTTC.

The chain combines TRBV2 with TRBJ2-3; 9 bases are shared with TRBD1. Germline V gene sequence: CDR1 SNHLY, CDR2 FYNNEI. This CDR3 has 17 amino acids. V lost 2 bases and J lost 0; bases outside the gene matches: 6. The CDR3 sequence: CASSERGQGGSTDTQYF. As DNA, the CDR3 is TGTGCCAGCAGTGAAAGGGGACAGGGTGGAAGCACAGATACGCAGTATTTT.

The rearrangement joins TRBV10-2 to TRBJ2-1, with 7 bases aligning to TRBD2. The trim removed 3 bases at V and 4 bases at J, leaving 6 bases unmatched. CDR1 and CDR2 (germline): WSHSY, SAAADI. The CDR3 is 15 residues long. CDR3 bases: TGCGCCAGCAGTGAATGGTCTAGCGGTTACAATGAGCAGTTCTTC. Its protein product is CASSEWSSGYNEQFF.

The chain has TRBV5-6 and TRBJ2-5, with D possibly TRBD1 on 7 matching bases. CDR3 size: 15 residues. CDR1 SGHDT and CDR2 YYEEEE come from the germline V gene. Trimming left V 0 bases short and J 2 bases short, with 11 bases between. The CDR3 coding sequence is TGTGCCAGCAGCTTGGGCAGGGGGGTACAAGAGACCCAGTACTTC. Translating it yields CASSLGRGVQETQYF.

V is TRBV18 and J is TRBJ2-3; the D is unclear. V gave up 1 base and J gave up 0 bases, with 11 bases separating them. This CDR3 region has 16 residues. Per germline, CDR1 KGHSH and CDR2 LQKENI. This CDR3 reads CASSPLFTESTDTQYF. DNA of the CDR3: TGTGCCAGCTCACCACTCTTCACAGAGAGCACAGATACGCAGTATTTT.

The chain couples TRBV7-2 to TRBJ2-2; D remains unclear. V lost 2 bases to trimming and J lost 4 bases, with 11 bases between them. Per germline, CDR1 SGHTA and CDR2 FQGNSA. The CDR3 extends over 15 amino acids. CDR3 residues: CASSLFLGGTGELFF. The DNA of the CDR3 is TGTGCCAGCAGCTTATTTCTCGGTGGCACCGGGGAGCTGTTTTTT.

The chain links TRBV5-1 to TRBJ2-7; 8 nucleotides agree with TRBD2. J lost 3 bases, V lost 4 bases, and 12 bases had no gene match. The CDR3 has 16 amino acids. Germline V gives CDR1 SGHRS, CDR2 YFSETQ. CDR3 protein: CASSPTQASGFYEQYF. The DNA of the CDR3 is TGCGCCAGCAGCCCCACCCAGGCTAGCGGGTTCTACGAGCAGTACTTC.

J is TRBJ2-7 and V is TRBV5-1; 8 nucleotides match TRBD2. This CDR3 spans 17 amino acids. In germline, CDR1 is SGHRS, CDR2 YFSETQ. The V gene end was trimmed by 2 bases and the J gene end by 5 bases; junction bases not matched to a gene: 15. CDR3 in amino acids: CASSFSSGTRSSHEQYF. DNA for the CDR3: TGCGCCAGCAGCTTCTCCTCCGGGACTAGGTCTTCCCACGAGCAGTACTTC.

This rearrangement joins TRBV4-2 to TRBJ2-3; D not certain. Germline V gene sequence: CDR1 LGHNA, CDR2 YNFKEQ. V lost 0 bases and J 1 base, leaving 14 bases between the germline ends. CDR3 length equals 17 residues. The CDR3 DNA reads as TGTGCCAGCAGCCAAGATAGCCGAGTAGACGGCACAGATACGCAGTATTTT. Its protein is CASSQDSRVDGTDTQYF.

V usage is TRBV19 and J usage is TRBJ1-1; weak D call: TRBD1 (5 bases). Trimming cost V 2 bases and J 9 bases, with 19 bases left between them. CDR1 LNHDA and CDR2 SQIVND come from the germline V gene (reference sequence). The CDR3 contains 15 residues. The CDR3 nucleotides read TGTGCCAGTAGTATAAATGGCATGACTGGGGGGAAAGCTTTCTTT. This gives the protein CASSINGMTGGKAFF.

The V call is TRBV5-1, the J call TRBJ1-6; D is perhaps TRBD1 (6 bases). From germline, CDR1 is SGHRS and CDR2 YFSETQ. The ends were cut back, 4 bases at V and 0 bases at J, with 14 bases in the middle. The length of the CDR3 is 17 residues. The CDR3 DNA reads as TGCGCCAGCAGCCCCGAAGGGGGAAGCTCCTATAATTCACCCCTCCACTTT. Translation gives CASSPEGGSSYNSPLHF.

V usage is TRBV6-8 and J usage is TRBJ1-1, with a tentative D call TRBD1 (5 bases). This CDR3 spans 19 amino acids. Germline CDR1 MNHGY, CDR2 SAAAGT. Trimming stripped 4 bases from V and 5 bases from J, with 29 bases between. CDR3 DNA sequence: TGTGCCAGCAGTTTGACCCCGGGCCCCCTGATGGGGCTTGGGACTGAAGCTTTCTTT. It specifies CASSLTPGPLMGLGTEAFF.

The chain carries TRBV7-9 and TRBJ1-1; no reliable D call. The germline V gene has CDR1 SEHNR and CDR2 FQNEAQ (reference sequence). The length of the CDR3 is 14 residues. The germline V and J ends were trimmed by 2 bases and 2 bases, with 9 bases remaining between them. CDR3 sequence (DNA): TGTGCCAGCAGCTTACAGTCAGGAAACACTGAAGCTTTCTTT. Translated: CASSLQSGNTEAFF.

This clone was seen just once. The chain recombines TRBV21-1 with TRBJ1-3; the table's D call of TRBD1 was not tested on the DNA. TRBV21-1 represents a pseudogene. CDR3 length equals 21 residues. The CDR3: CASSKALIHGRGGRMGNTIYF. The DNA of the CDR3 is TGTGCCAGCAGCAAAGCGCTGATCCATGGTAGAGGGGGACGAATGGGAAACACCATATATTTT.

This chain connects TRBV27 to TRBJ1-2; D ambiguous. This CDR3 contains 13 residues. Deletions cut 5 bases from V and 0 bases from J, with 7 bases between. The germline gives CDR1 MNHEY, CDR2 SMNVEV (reference sequence). The chain's CDR3 is CASSGPPNYGYTF. Here the CDR3 DNA reads TGTGCCAGCAGTGGCCCCCCTAACTATGGCTACACCTTC.

The rearrangement links TRBV11-2 to TRBJ2-7; 7 bases agree with TRBD2. This CDR3 spans 18 amino acids. After removal of 2 bases from V and 3 bases from J, the junction contained 16 bases not matched to a gene. Germline CDR1 SGHAT, CDR2 FQNNGV. CDR3 DNA: TGTGCCAGCAGCTTAACGGTAGCGGGCACTCCAACATACTACGAGCAGTACTTC. Translating it yields CASSLTVAGTPTYYEQYF.

The rearrangement uses TRBV7-3 and TRBJ2-5; D gene ambiguous. Germline V CDR1 and CDR2: SGHTA, FQGTGA. V lost 5 bases, J lost 1 base, and 11 bases lay in between. CDR3 length: 14 amino acids. CDR3 amino acids: CASSPTGSQETQYF. CDR3 in DNA: TGTGCCAGCAGCCCTACCGGGTCCCAAGAGACCCAGTACTTC.